The clone carrying this T cell receptor (beta chain) was seen only once. Germline-derived CDR1 and CDR2 are DFQATT and SNEGSKA (reference sequence). V was clipped by 6 bases and J by 9 bases, with 9 bases between them. This CDR3 comprises 10 residues. Authors' processing steps: Amplified reference gene primers provided the basis for estimating nucleated cell counts. Profiling relied on immunoSEQ multiplex PCR, and the TCRdb table lists in-frame clones only, not all of them. V, J and clone size were drawn from that table, and D and trimming were deduced from the DNA. There are a few hundred thousand clones in the sample; roughly 90% occur only once, and 0.75% to 0.9% lies in the top ten. The entry originates in a study of blood T cell repertoires in COVID-19. About the research overall: From the United States, Italy and Spain came samples of acute and convalescent COVID-19. The analysed material was cDNA or gDNA that came from T cells, B-cell-depleted T cells, or PBMCs.

What was sequenced was peripheral blood. The rearrangement uses TRBV20-1 and TRBJ2-1; D may be TRBD2 (6 bases). The receptor comes from a man younger than 40 with acute or convalescent COVID-19. CDR3 in DNA: TGCAGTGCCGGGGGTAGTGAGCAGTTCTTC. Protein sequence: CSAGGSEQFF.